These 12 T cell receptor beta chains share one sample of origin, sequenced in a study of blood T cell repertoires in COVID-19. Measured with immunoSEQ multiplex PCR; TCRdb has only the in-frame clones, and not every one. The sample has 180,000 or so clones; about four fifths are singletons. What was sequenced was PBMCs or T cells enriched from blood (not recorded which). These receptor sequences come from a man aged 50-59 years who had recovered from COVID-19.

This chain connects TRBV19 to TRBJ1-6, with D tentatively TRBD1 (6 bases). The CDR3 has 15 residues. V lost 7 bases and J 7 bases, leaving 17 bases between the germline ends. Per the germline V gene, CDR1 is LNHDA and CDR2 is SQIVND (reference sequence). The CDR3 nucleotides read TGTGCCAGTAACCCTCGGACAGAAGGGAATTCACCCCTCCACTTT. Its protein is CASNPRTEGNSPLHF. Filled out from reference TRBV19 and TRBJ1-6, the complete variable domain reads DGGITQSPKYLFRKEGQNVTLSCEQNLNHDAMYWYRQDPGQGLRLIYYSQIVNDFQKGDIAEGYSVSREKKESFPLTVTSAQKNPTAFYLCASNPRTEGNSPLHFGNGTRLTVT.

V usage is TRBV9 and J usage is TRBJ1-3; 7 bases fit TRBD1. Germline V CDR1 and CDR2: SGDLS, YYNGEE. There are 15 residues in the CDR3. V lost 4 bases and J lost 1; bases outside the gene matches: 5. This CDR3 reads CASSPEQGSGNTIYF. The CDR3 DNA reads TGTGCCAGCAGCCCCGAACAGGGGTCTGGAAACACCATATATTTT.

The chain recombines TRBV20-1 with TRBJ2-3, with 7 bases aligning to TRBD2. Trimming at V came to 3 bases and at J to 1 base, leaving 10 bases not matched to a gene. The length of the CDR3 is 16 residues. Per the germline V gene, CDR1 is DFQATT and CDR2 is SNEGSKA (reference sequence). The CDR3 nucleotides are TGCAGTGCTAGTTATTTGGCTAGCGGTCGCACAGATACGCAGTATTTT. Protein: CSASYLASGRTDTQYF.

The chain joins TRBV14 to TRBJ2-1, with D possibly matching TRBD1 (6 bases). The germline CDR1 and CDR2 sequences are SGHDN and FVKESK. Trimming removed 1 base from V and 6 bases from J, with 13 bases in between. The CDR3 extends over 15 amino acids. The DNA for the CDR3 is TGTGCCAGCAGCCAAGGCGCCGGGACAAGCAATGAGCAGTTCTTC. Its protein product is CASSQGAGTSNEQFF.

This clone was seen a single time. J is TRBJ1-1 and V is TRBV24-1, with 9 bases that match TRBD1. Germline V gene lookup returns CDR1 KGHDR and CDR2 SFDVKD. The CDR3 is 17 amino acids. V lost 3 bases and J lost 4; bases outside the gene matches: 11. Here the CDR3 DNA reads TGTGCCACCAGTGATCGTCCCGGGACAGGGTTCGGCACTGAAGCTTTCTTT. It translates to CATSDRPGTGFGTEAFF.

The chain uses TRBV5-1 and TRBJ1-6; D is unclear. The V gene lost 0 bases and the J gene lost 7 bases, with 11 bases spanning the gap. Germline-derived CDR1 and CDR2 are SGHRS and YFSETQ. This CDR3 has 15 residues. The CDR3 protein is CASSLAGVRNSPLHF. The CDR3 DNA sequence: TGCGCCAGCAGCTTGGCCGGGGTCAGAAATTCACCCCTCCACTTT. Full variable domain (remainder filled in from reference TRBV5-1 and TRBJ1-6): KAGVTQTPRYLIKTRGQQVTLSCSPISGHRSVSWYQQTPGQGLQFLFEYFSETQRNKGNFPGRFSGRQFSNSRSEMNVSTLELGDSALYLCASSLAGVRNSPLHFGNGTRLTVT.

The chain couples TRBV11-2 to TRBJ2-3; D is uncertain. The V end was cut by 5 bases, the J end by 8 bases, with 8 bases between. Germline V gene lookup returns CDR1 SGHAT and CDR2 FQNNGV. The CDR3 is 11 amino acids. CDR3 in DNA: TGTGCCAGCAGCCCCGCCGGTACGCAGTATTTT. Encoded protein: CASSPAGTQYF.

This clone was detected only once. In DNA form, the CDR3 reads TGTGCCAGCGGAACAGGGGCCCCATGGGGACTGTTTTTT. Protein sequence: CASGTGAPWGLFF. The chain carries TRBV6-5 and TRBJ1-4, with TRBD1 matching over 7 bases. The V segment lost 8 bases and the J segment 13 bases; nucleotides outside the gene matches: 13. The germline V gene encodes CDR1 MNHEY and CDR2 SVGAGI. The CDR3 loop spans 13 amino acids.

The V call is TRBV19, the J call TRBJ2-2; 8 positions agree with TRBD2. The V segment lost 1 base and the J segment 0 bases; nucleotides outside the gene matches: 4. Germline V lookup: CDR1 LNHDA, CDR2 SQIVND (reference sequence). This CDR3 spans 17 amino acids. In nucleotides, the CDR3 is TGTGCCAGTAGTATAGGGGGAGCGGGGGCGAACACCGGGGAGCTGTTTTTT. Amino acid sequence: CASSIGGAGANTGELFF. The full variable domain, rest sourced from reference TRBV19 and TRBJ2-2, is DGGITQSPKYLFRKEGQNVTLSCEQNLNHDAMYWYRQDPGQGLRLIYYSQIVNDFQKGDIAEGYSVSREKKESFPLTVTSAQKNPTAFYLCASSIGGAGANTGELFFGEGSRLTVL.

The CDR3 reads CASRSGTGELFF. DNA for the CDR3: TGTGCCAGCAGATCCGGCACCGGGGAGCTGTTTTTT. The rearrangement links TRBV9 to TRBJ2-2; D unresolved. Germline CDR1 is SGDLS and CDR2 is YYNGEE. Trimming shortened V by 5 bases and J by 4 bases, and 6 bases separated the two germline ends. The CDR3 loop spans 12 amino acids.

The chain employs TRBV24-1 and TRBJ1-5, with 10 bases aligning to TRBD1. Per germline, CDR1 KGHDR and CDR2 SFDVKD. CDR3 length: 18 amino acids. The ends lost 3 bases at V and 6 bases at J; junction bases unmatched: 13. The CDR3 nucleotides read TGTGCCACCAGTGATCCTGCCCACGACAGGGGGCTCATTCAGCCCCAGCATTTT. Translated: CATSDPAHDRGLIQPQHF.

As regards this clone: Compared with germline, one end of the junction differs, possibly owing to a read error. The V call is TRBV12-5, the J call TRBJ2-2, with 10 nucleotides matching TRBD1. The CDR3 spans 15 residues. Germline CDR1 and CDR2: LGHNT and FRNRAP. The CDR3 DNA sequence: TGTGCTAGTGGGTTGGACAGGGGGTTTGACGGGGAGCTGTTTTTT. Its translation: CASGLDRGFDGELFF.